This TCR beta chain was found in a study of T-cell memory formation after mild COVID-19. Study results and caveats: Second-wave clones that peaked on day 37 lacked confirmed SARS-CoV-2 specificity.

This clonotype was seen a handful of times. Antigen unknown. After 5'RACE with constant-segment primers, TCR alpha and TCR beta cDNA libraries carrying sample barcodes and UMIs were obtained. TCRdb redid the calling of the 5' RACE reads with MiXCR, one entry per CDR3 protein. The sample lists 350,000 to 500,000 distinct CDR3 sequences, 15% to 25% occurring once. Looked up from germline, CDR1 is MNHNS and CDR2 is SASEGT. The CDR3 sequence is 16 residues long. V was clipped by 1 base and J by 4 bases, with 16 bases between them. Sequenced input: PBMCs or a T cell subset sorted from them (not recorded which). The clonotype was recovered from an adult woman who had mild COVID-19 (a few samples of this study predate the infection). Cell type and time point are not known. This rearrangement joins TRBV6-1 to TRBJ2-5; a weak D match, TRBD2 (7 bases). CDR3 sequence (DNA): TGTGCCAGCAGTGAAGGGAGGCAGGGGAGGGGAGAGACCCAGTACTTC. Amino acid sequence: CASSEGRQGRGETQYF.